The 3 T cell receptor beta chains listed next were all sequenced from one sample in a study of T cell responses to AZD1222 COVID-19 vaccine. The method was immunoSEQ multiplex PCR; TCRdb's version includes in-frame clones alone and lacks a portion of them. The table records 140,000 to 150,000 clones, 80% to 95% of them present only once. The sample here was peripheral blood, taken on day 0 of AZD1222 vaccination. The receptors shown here come from an adult in good health.

The V and J genes are TRBV2 and TRBJ2-7; D is perhaps TRBD1 or TRBD2 (5 bases each). Germline V lookup: CDR1 SNHLY, CDR2 FYNNEI. V lost 10 bases, J lost 6 bases, and 25 bases lay in between. The CDR3 covers 15 residues. The DNA for the CDR3 is TGTGCCACGAAGGTCGGAGACAGTGGAGGTTCCGAGCAGTACTTC. Its translation is CATKVGDSGGSEQYF.

The chain employs TRBV7-2 and TRBJ1-5; D call uncertain. Looked up from germline, CDR1 is SGHTA and CDR2 is FQGNSA. V was clipped by 2 bases and J by 6 bases, with 14 bases between them. There are 15 residues in the CDR3. In DNA, the CDR3 is TGTGCCAGCAGCTTATCAGCCCCGGTTGGTCAGCCCCAGCATTTT. This codes for CASSLSAPVGQPQHF.

The genes are TRBV7-2 and TRBJ2-7, with TRBD1 identical over 9 bases. V lost 5 bases and J lost 5; bases outside the gene matches: 7. Per the germline V gene, CDR1 is SGHTA and CDR2 is FQGNSA. CDR3 length equals 14 residues. CDR3 sequence reads: CASSVHRGQNEQYF. The CDR3 nucleotides are TGTGCCAGCAGCGTTCACAGGGGGCAAAACGAGCAGTACTTC.